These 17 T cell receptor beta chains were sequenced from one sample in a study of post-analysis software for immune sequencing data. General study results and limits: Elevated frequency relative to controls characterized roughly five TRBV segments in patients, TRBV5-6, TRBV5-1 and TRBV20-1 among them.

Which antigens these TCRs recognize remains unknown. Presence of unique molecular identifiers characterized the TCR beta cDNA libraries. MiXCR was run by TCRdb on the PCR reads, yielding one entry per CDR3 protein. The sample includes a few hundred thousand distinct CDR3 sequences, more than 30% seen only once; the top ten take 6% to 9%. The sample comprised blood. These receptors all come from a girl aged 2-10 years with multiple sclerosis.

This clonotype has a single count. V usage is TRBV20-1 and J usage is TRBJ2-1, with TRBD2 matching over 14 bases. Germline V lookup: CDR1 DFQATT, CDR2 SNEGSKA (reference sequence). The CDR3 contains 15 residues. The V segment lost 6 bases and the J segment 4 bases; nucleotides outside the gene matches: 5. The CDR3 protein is CSAGLAGGPYNEQFF. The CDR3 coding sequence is TGCAGTGCCGGACTAGCGGGAGGACCTTACAATGAGCAGTTCTTC.

The CDR3 coding sequence is TGCAGTGCTAGAGCCCAGGGAAGGACAGATACGCAGTATTTT. Encoded protein: CSARAQGRTDTQYF. The chain couples TRBV20-1 to TRBJ2-3, with D possibly matching TRBD1 (5 bases). Between the trimmed V and J ends, which lost 1 base and 3 bases, there was a span of 11 bases. Per germline, CDR1 DFQATT and CDR2 SNEGSKA (reference sequence). There are 14 residues in the CDR3.

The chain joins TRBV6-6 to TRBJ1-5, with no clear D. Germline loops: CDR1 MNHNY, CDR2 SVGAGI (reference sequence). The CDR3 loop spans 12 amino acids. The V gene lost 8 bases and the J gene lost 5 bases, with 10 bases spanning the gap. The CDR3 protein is CASGLGDQPQHF. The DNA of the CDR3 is TGTGCCAGCGGGCTGGGCGATCAGCCCCAGCATTTT.

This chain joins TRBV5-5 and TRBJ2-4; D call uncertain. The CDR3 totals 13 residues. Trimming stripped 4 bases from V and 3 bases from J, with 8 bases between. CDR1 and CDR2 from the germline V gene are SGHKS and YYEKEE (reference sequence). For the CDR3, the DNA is TGTGCCAGCAGCCAAGGCCACAAAAACATTCAGTACTTC. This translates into CASSQGHKNIQYF.

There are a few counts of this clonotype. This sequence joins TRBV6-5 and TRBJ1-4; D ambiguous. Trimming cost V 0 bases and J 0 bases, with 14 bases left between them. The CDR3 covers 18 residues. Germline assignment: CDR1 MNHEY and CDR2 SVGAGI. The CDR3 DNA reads TGTGCCAGCAGTTACTCGATGCCTTCGGTTGCAACTAATGAAAAACTGTTTTTT. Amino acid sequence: CASSYSMPSVATNEKLFF.

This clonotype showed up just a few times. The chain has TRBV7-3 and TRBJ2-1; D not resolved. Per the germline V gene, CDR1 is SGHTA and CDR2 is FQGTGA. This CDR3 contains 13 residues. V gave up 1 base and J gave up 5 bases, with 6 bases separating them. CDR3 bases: TGTGCCAGCAGCTTAAGACGAGACAATGAGCAGTTCTTC. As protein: CASSLRRDNEQFF.

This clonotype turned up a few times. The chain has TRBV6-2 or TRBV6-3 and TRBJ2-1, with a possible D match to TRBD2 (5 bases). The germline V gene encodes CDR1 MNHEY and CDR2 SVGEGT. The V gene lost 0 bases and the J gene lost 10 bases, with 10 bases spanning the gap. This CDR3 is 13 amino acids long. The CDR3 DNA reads TGTGCCAGCAGTTACTCGCCGACGGGAGAGCAGTTCTTC. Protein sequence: CASSYSPTGEQFF.

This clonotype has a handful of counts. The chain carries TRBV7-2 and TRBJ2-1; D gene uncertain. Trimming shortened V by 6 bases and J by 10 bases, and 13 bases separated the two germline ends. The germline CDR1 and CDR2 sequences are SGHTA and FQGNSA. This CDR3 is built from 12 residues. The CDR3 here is CASRPILAEQFF. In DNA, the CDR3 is TGTGCCAGCAGACCAATCCTGGCGGAGCAGTTCTTC. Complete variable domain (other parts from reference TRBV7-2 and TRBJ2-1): GAGVSQSPSNKVTEKGKDVELRCDPISGHTALYWYRQSLGQGLEFLIYFQGNSAPDKSGLPSDRFSAERTGGSVSTLTIQRTQQEDSAVYLCASRPILAEQFFGPGTRLTVL.

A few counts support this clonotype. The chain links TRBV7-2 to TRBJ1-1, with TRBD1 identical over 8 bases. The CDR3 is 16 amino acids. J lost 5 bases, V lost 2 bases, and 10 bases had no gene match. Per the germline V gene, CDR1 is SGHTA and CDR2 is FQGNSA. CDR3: CASSLWAGGRGTEAFF. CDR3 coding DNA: TGTGCCAGCAGCTTATGGGCAGGGGGCCGGGGAACTGAAGCTTTCTTT. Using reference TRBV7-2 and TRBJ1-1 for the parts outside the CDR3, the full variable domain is GAGVSQSPSNKVTEKGKDVELRCDPISGHTALYWYRQSLGQGLEFLIYFQGNSAPDKSGLPSDRFSAERTGGSVSTLTIQRTQQEDSAVYLCASSLWAGGRGTEAFFGQGTRLTVV.

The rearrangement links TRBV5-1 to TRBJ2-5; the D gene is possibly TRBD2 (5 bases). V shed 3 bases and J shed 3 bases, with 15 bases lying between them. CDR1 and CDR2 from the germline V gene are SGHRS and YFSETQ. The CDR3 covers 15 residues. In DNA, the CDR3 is TGCGCCAGCAGCTCGAGGGAACCCAGGAAAGAGACCCAGTACTTC. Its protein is CASSSREPRKETQYF. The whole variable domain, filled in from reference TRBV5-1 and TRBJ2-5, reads KAGVTQTPRYLIKTRGQQVTLSCSPISGHRSVSWYQQTPGQGLQFLFEYFSETQRNKGNFPGRFSGRQFSNSRSEMNVSTLELGDSALYLCASSSREPRKETQYFGPGTRLLVL.

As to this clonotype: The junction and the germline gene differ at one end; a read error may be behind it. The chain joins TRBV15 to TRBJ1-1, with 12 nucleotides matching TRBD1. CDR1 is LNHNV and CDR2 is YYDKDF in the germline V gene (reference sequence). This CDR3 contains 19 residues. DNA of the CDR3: TGTGCCACCAGAAGAGGCGGGACAGGGGGCGCAGGGCTGAACACTGAAGCTTTCTTT. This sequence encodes CATRRGGTGGAGLNTEAFF.

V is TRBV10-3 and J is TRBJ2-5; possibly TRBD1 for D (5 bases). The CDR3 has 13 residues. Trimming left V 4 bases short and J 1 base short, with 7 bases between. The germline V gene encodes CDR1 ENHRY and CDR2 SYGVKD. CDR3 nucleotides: TGTGCCATCAGTGTTCAGGGCCAAGAGACCCAGTACTTC. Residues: CAISVQGQETQYF.

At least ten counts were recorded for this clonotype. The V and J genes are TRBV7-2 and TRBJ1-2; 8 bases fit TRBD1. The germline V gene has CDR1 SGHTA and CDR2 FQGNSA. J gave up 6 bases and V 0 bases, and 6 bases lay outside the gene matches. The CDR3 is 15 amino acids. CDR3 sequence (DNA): TGTGCCAGCAGCTTAGCGGGACAGGTCCTGCATGGCTACACCTTC. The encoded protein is CASSLAGQVLHGYTF.

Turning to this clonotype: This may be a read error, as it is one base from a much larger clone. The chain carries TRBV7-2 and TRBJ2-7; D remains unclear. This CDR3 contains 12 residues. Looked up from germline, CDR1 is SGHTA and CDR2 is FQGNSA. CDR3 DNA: TGTGCCAGCAGCTTAGGGGCCTACGGGCAGTACTTC. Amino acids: CASSLGAYGQYF.

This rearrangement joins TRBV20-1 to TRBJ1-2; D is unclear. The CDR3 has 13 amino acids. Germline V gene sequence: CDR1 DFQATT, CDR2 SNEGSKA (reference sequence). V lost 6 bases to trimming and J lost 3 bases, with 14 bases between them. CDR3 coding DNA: TGCAGTGCAACGGACGGTCCCTACTATGGCTACACCTTC. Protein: CSATDGPYYGYTF.

The CDR3 here is CSAIPGTGLYEQYF. The CDR3 DNA is TGCAGTGCTATCCCGGGGACAGGGCTCTACGAGCAGTACTTC. This chain connects TRBV20-1 to TRBJ2-7, with 9 bases fitting TRBD1. Germline trimming cut 4 bases from V and 3 bases from J; bases unmatched to any gene: 7. Germline CDR1 and CDR2: DFQATT and SNEGSKA (reference sequence). The CDR3 consists of 14 residues.

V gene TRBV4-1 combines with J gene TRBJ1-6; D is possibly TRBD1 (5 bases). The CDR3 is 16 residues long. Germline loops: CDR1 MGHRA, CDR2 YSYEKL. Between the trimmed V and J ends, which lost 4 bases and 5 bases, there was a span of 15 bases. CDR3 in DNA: TGCGCCAGCAGCCTTCGAGGGCAGGGAGATAATTCACCCCTCCACTTT. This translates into CASSLRGQGDNSPLHF.